This T cell receptor (beta chain) comes out of a study of blood T cells in healthy people across ages. A second roughly 7 to 12 cycle PCR used barcoded and J-beta primers. TCRdb re-derived calls from the 5' RACE reads in MiXCR, one entry per CDR3 protein. The table has over 1,500,000 distinct CDR3 sequences, about two fifths seen once. V was trimmed by 4 bases and J by 9 bases, leaving 13 bases between them. This CDR3 spans 14 amino acids. The germline CDR1 and CDR2 sequences are MNHNS and SASEGT. V usage is TRBV6-1 and J usage is TRBJ1-6; perhaps TRBD1 as D (6 bases). The TCR was taken from a human donor in good health. The sample taken for sequencing was blood. The CDR3 DNA reads as TGTGCCAGCAGTGTACAGGGATCGTTTTCACCCCTCCACTTT. Its protein product is CASSVQGSFSPLHF.